This T cell receptor (beta chain) derives from a study of T cells in localized non-small cell lung cancer. General observations from the study: Clonality peaked in uninvolved adjacent lung rather than tumor.

The junction had 8 bases not matched to a gene; V was cut back by 9 bases and J by 4 bases. The CDR3 extends over 14 amino acids. Germline V gives CDR1 MNHNS, CDR2 SASEGT. TCRdb's copy holds only in-frame clones and misses some; the assay was immunoSEQ multiplex PCR. The data show tens of thousands of clones, roughly 80% seen once. This clone has only a few counts. Antigen: not known. This TCR was recovered from a man aged 40-75 years with stage II lung adenocarcinoma. The input for sequencing was PBMCs, taken before any cancer treatment. This chain connects TRBV6-1 to TRBJ2-1; the match to TRBD1 covers 8 bases. In DNA form, the CDR3 reads TGTGCCAGTACCGGGGGACAGGAATACAATGAGCAGTTCTTC. This codes for CASTGGQEYNEQFF.